The rows below give T cell receptor beta chains drawn from one sample of a study of cytomegalovirus exposure and HLA in healthy donors. TCRdb's copy holds only in-frame clones and misses some; the assay was immunoSEQ multiplex PCR. The repertoire consists of 210,000 or so clones, with under 90% occurring once and the leading ten covering around 1.2%. The sequenced sample was PBMCs. The receptors stem from a human donor in good health. The CDR3 runs from the conserved cysteine through the conserved F or W. A D gene is named only where the DNA matches it firmly. Some rows mark clone size as missing; the rest say once, few, many or name a class of expanded clone.

J gene | V gene | clone size | D gene | CDR3 protein | CDR3 DNA
TRBJ1-5 | TRBV19 | NA | NA | CASSIDLNQPQHF | TGTGCCAGTAGTATAGACCTCAATCAGCCCCAGCATTTT
TRBJ2-7 | TRBV9 | NA | TRBD1 | CASSVAGQGSYEQYF | TGTGCCAGCAGCGTAGCGGGACAGGGCTCCTACGAGCAGTACTTC
TRBJ2-7 | TRBV7-8 | NA | TRBD2 | CASSLEGGLSYEQYF | TGTGCCAGCAGCTTAGAGGGAGGGCTATCCTACGAGCAGTACTTC
TRBJ2-1 | TRBV27 | NA | NA | CASSFRGSRRDYNEQFF | TGTGCCAGCAGTTTTAGGGGATCACGGCGGGACTACAATGAGCAGTTCTTC
TRBJ2-5 | TRBV15 | few | NA | CATSSEQVQETQYF | TGTGCCACCAGCAGCGAACAGGTACAAGAGACCCAGTACTTC
TRBJ2-5 | TRBV12-5 | NA | TRBD2 | CASGSGTSGATQETQYF | TGTGCTAGTGGTTCCGGGACTAGCGGGGCCACCCAAGAGACCCAGTACTTC
TRBJ1-4 | TRBV19 | NA | TRBD1 | CATTTGEVTNEKLFF | TGTGCCACCACGACAGGGGAGGTGACTAATGAAAAACTGTTTTTT
TRBJ2-7 | TRBV6-5 | NA | TRBD1 | CASSPKTGTREQYF | TGTGCCAGCAGTCCTAAGACAGGGACACGCGAGCAGTACTTC
TRBJ2-5 | TRBV7-9 | few | TRBD1 | CASRKGLSGQGSGETQYF | TGTGCCAGCAGAAAAGGGCTCTCCGGACAGGGAAGTGGGGAGACCCAGTACTTC
TRBJ1-4 | TRBV5-1 | NA | NA | CASRGATNEKLFF | TGCGCCAGCAGAGGGGCAACTAATGAAAAACTGTTTTTT
TRBJ2-3 | TRBV30 | NA | TRBD1 | CAWSFKPGQITDTQYF | TGTGCCTGGAGTTTTAAGCCGGGACAGATAACAGATACGCAGTATTTT
TRBJ2-3 | TRBV9 | NA | TRBD2 | CASSPRTSGRLDTQYF | TGTGCCAGCAGCCCCCGGACTAGCGGGAGATTAGATACGCAGTATTTT
TRBJ2-7 | TRBV19 | NA | TRBD2 | CASSPDSGETYEQYF | TGTGCCAGTAGTCCCGATAGCGGGGAAACCTACGAGCAGTACTTC
TRBJ2-7 | TRBV10-3 | NA | TRBD1 | CAISELLGTGSTYEQYF | TGTGCCATCAGTGAATTGCTCGGGACAGGGTCAACCTACGAGCAGTACTTC
TRBJ2-4 | TRBV18 | NA | NA | CASSPLSQAINKNIQYF | TGTGCCAGCTCACCATTGTCACAGGCGATCAACAAAAACATTCAGTACTTC
TRBJ2-5 | TRBV5-1 | NA | TRBD2 | CASSLVGLAQETQYF | TGCGCCAGCAGCTTGGTGGGACTAGCGCAAGAGACCCAGTACTTC
TRBJ1-2 | TRBV7-2 | few | NA | CASSLQRYGYTF | TGTGCCAGCAGCCTTCAGCGCTATGGCTACACCTTC
TRBJ1-1 | TRBV5-4 | NA | NA | CASSFTTANTEAFF | TGTGCCAGCAGCTTCACGACAGCAAACACTGAAGCTTTCTTT
TRBJ2-6 | TRBV27 | NA | NA | CASSHWASGANVLTF | TGTGCCAGCAGTCATTGGGCCTCTGGGGCCAACGTCCTGACTTTC
TRBJ1-1 | TRBV7-3 | NA | TRBD1 | CASSFGQGNTEAFF | TGTGCCAGCAGCTTTGGACAGGGGAACACTGAAGCTTTCTTT
TRBJ2-5 | TRBV18 | NA | NA | CASSPAGQETQYF | TGTGCCAGCTCACCAGCAGGTCAAGAGACCCAGTACTTC
TRBJ1-4 | TRBV5-8 | NA | TRBD1 | CASSVRFGTGNEKLFF | TGTGCCAGCAGCGTAAGATTCGGGACAGGGAATGAAAAACTGTTTTTT
TRBJ2-7 | TRBV5-1 | NA | TRBD2 | CASNRVAAGGYEQYF | TGCGCCAGCAACCGGGTAGCCGCGGGAGGCTACGAGCAGTACTTC
TRBJ2-1 | TRBV12-1 | NA | NA | CASPPSTSSNEQFF | TGTGCCAGCCCCCCTTCGACTAGCAGCAATGAGCAGTTCTTC
TRBJ1-5 | TRBV28 | NA | NA | CASSFTDRHNQPQHF | TGTGCCAGCAGTTTTACCGACAGGCATAATCAGCCCCAGCATTTT
TRBJ2-5 | TRBV6-1 | NA | TRBD1 | CASSETGYQETQYF | TGTGCCAGCAGTGAGACAGGGTATCAAGAGACCCAGTACTTC
TRBJ1-2 | TRBV6-5 | once | NA | CASSYSPSGNYGYTF | TGTGCCAGCAGTTACTCGCCCTCAGGGAACTATGGCTACACCTTC
TRBJ2-5 | TRBV9 | NA | NA | CASSVSPRQEEETQYF | TGTGCCAGCAGCGTTTCTCCAAGACAGGAGGAAGAGACCCAGTACTTC
TRBJ1-2 | TRBV4-1 | NA | NA | CASSQDKAVVYGYTF | TGCGCCAGCAGCCAAGACAAAGCGGTCGTCTATGGCTACACCTTC
TRBJ2-1 | TRBV6-1 | NA | TRBD2 | CASSRGTSGDNEQFF | TGTGCCAGCAGTCGGGGGACTAGCGGGGACAATGAGCAGTTCTTC
TRBJ2-7 | TRBV15 | NA | NA | CATSRDNIYEQYF | TGTGCCACCAGCAGAGATAACATCTACGAGCAGTACTTC
TRBJ2-6 | TRBV19 | NA | NA | CATRVSGANVLTF | TGTGCCACCCGCGTCTCTGGGGCCAACGTCCTGACTTTC
TRBJ2-3 | TRBV7-2 | once | TRBD2 | CASSLGAGGSTDTQYF | TGTGCCAGCAGCTTAGGAGCGGGAGGGTCCACAGATACGCAGTATTTT
TRBJ2-3 | TRBV11-1 | NA | TRBD1 | CASSFSGTGDTDTQYF | TGTGCCAGCAGCTTCTCCGGGACAGGGGACACAGATACGCAGTATTTT
TRBJ1-2 | TRBV10-3 | NA | TRBD1 | CAISGGQGYGYTF | TGTGCCATCAGTGGGGGACAGGGGTATGGCTACACCTTC
TRBJ2-6 | TRBV28 | NA | NA | CASSLSRWGANVLTF | TGTGCCAGCAGTTTAAGCAGGTGGGGGGCCAACGTCCTGACTTTC
TRBJ2-1 | TRBV14 | NA | TRBD2 | CASSQPLAGGGEQFF | TGTGCCAGCAGCCAACCACTAGCGGGTGGAGGTGAGCAGTTCTTC
TRBJ2-1 | TRBV25-1 | NA | NA | CASGGLSRNEQFF | TGTGCCAGCGGAGGACTCTCTCGCAATGAGCAGTTCTTC
TRBJ2-3 | TRBV5-1 | NA | TRBD1 | CASSRSGGRTDTQYF | TGCGCCAGCTCCCGTTCAGGGGGCCGGACAGATACGCAGTATTTT
TRBJ2-1 | TRBV9 | NA | TRBD2 | CASSVEVAGSYNEQFF | TGTGCCAGCAGCGTAGAGGTAGCGGGGTCTTACAATGAGCAGTTCTTC
TRBJ2-4 | TRBV7-9 | few | NA | CSSSPITVAKNIQYF | TGTTCCAGCAGCCCAATAACGGTAGCCAAAAACATTCAGTACTTC
TRBJ2-1 | TRBV11-2 | NA | NA | CASSLEDLFLSYNEQFF | TGTGCCAGCAGCCTAGAGGACTTATTCCTTTCCTACAATGAGCAGTTCTTC
TRBJ1-1 | TRBV10-3 | NA | TRBD1 | CAISESIRRGGQGAFINTEAFF | TGTGCCATCAGTGAGTCGATCCGGCGCGGTGGGCAGGGGGCTTTTATAAACACTGAAGCTTTCTTT
TRBJ2-3 | TRBV27 | NA | NA | CASSPGGMSGDTQYF | TGTGCCAGCAGTCCAGGGGGGATGTCGGGAGATACGCAGTATTTT
TRBJ1-1 | TRBV23-1 | NA | TRBD1 | CASSRTGEDTEAFF | TGCGCCAGCAGTCGCACAGGGGAGGACACTGAAGCTTTCTTT
TRBJ1-1 | TRBV5-4 | NA | NA | CASSVGQSEAFF | TGTGCCAGCAGCGTAGGACAGTCTGAAGCTTTCTTT
TRBJ1-4 | TRBV28 | NA | NA | CASSLSGSGQEKLFF | TGTGCCAGCAGTTTAAGCGGTTCCGGACAGGAAAAACTGTTTTTT
TRBJ2-1 | TRBV7-9 | NA | TRBD2 | CASSLGGLAGAEQFF | TGTGCCAGCAGCTTAGGAGGACTAGCGGGAGCTGAGCAGTTCTTC
TRBJ1-3 | TRBV28 | NA | NA | CASSPHQGPPGNTIYF | TGTGCCAGCAGCCCCCATCAGGGCCCTCCTGGAAACACCATATATTTT
TRBJ1-5 | TRBV5-1 | NA | NA | CASSLGQGFNQPQHF | TGCGCCAGCAGCTTGGGTCAGGGCTTCAATCAGCCCCAGCATTTT
TRBJ1-4 | TRBV6-1 | once | NA | CASSEWEMREKLFF | TGTGCCAGCAGTGAGTGGGAGATGAGGGAAAAACTGTTTTTT
TRBJ2-7 | TRBV7-2 | NA | NA | CASSLGGGRDRLYEQYF | TGTGCCAGCAGCTTAGGTGGGGGGCGGGACAGACTCTACGAGCAGTACTTC
TRBJ1-4 | TRBV30 | once | NA | CAWSTATNEKLFF | TGTGCCTGGTCGACAGCAACTAATGAAAAACTGTTTTTT
TRBJ2-7 | TRBV7-9 | few | TRBD1 | CASSFRTGVGYEQYF | TGTGCCAGCAGCTTCCGGACAGGGGTAGGGTACGAGCAGTACTTC
TRBJ2-7 | TRBV25-1 | NA | TRBD1 | CASSGDRAYEQYF | TGTGCCAGCAGTGGGGACAGGGCCTACGAGCAGTACTTC
TRBJ2-3 | TRBV7-2 | NA | TRBD2 | CASKGREADTQYF | TGTGCCAGCAAAGGGAGGGAAGCAGATACGCAGTATTTT